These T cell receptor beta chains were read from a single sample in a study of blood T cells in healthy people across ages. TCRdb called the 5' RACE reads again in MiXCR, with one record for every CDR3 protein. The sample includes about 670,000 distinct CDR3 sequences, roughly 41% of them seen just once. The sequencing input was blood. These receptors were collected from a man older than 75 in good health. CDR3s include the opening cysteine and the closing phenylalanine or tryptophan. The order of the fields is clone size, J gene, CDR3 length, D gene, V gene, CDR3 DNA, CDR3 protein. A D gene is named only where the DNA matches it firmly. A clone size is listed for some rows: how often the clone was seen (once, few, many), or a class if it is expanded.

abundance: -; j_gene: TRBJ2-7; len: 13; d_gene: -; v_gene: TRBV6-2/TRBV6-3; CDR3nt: TGTGCCAGCAGTGACTCCGGAAACTACGAGCAGTACTTC; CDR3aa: CASSDSGNYEQYF
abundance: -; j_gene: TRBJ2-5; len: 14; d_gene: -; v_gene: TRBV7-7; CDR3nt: TGTGCCAGCAGCTTAATTCACCCCCAAGAGACCCAGTACTTC; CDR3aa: CASSLIHPQETQYF
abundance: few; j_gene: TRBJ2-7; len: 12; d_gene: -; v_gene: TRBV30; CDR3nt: TGTGCCTGGAGTTCATTAGGCTACGAGCAGTACTTC; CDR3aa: CAWSSLGYEQYF
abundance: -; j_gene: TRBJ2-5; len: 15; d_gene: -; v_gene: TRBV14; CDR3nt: TGTGCCAGCAGCCAAGTCGGGCGGCTCCAAGAGACCCAGTACTTC; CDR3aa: CASSQVGRLQETQYF
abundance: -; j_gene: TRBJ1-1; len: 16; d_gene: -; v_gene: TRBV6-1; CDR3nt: TGTGCCAGCAGTGAAATGAAGGGCTACATGAACACTGAAGCTTTCTTT; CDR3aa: CASSEMKGYMNTEAFF
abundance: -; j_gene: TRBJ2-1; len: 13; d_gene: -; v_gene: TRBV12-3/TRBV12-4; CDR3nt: TGTGCCAGCAGCCCGGGACGTCAAAATGAGCAGTTCTTC; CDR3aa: CASSPGRQNEQFF
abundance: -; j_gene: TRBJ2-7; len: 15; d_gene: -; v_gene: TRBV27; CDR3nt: TGTGCCAGCAGTTTTGAGCCAGAGGTCGGCAATGAGCAGTACTTC; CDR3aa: CASSFEPEVGNEQYF
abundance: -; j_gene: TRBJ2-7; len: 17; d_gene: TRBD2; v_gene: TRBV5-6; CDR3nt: TGTGCCAGCAGCTTGGACCTTGCGGGAGGATCCTACAATGAGCAGTACTTC; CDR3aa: CASSLDLAGGSYNEQYF
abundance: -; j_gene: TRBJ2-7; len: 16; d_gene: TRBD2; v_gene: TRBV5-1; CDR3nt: TGCGCCAGCAGCTTGTTCAGCGGGAGCAGCTACAATGAGCAGTACTTC; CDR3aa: CASSLFSGSSYNEQYF
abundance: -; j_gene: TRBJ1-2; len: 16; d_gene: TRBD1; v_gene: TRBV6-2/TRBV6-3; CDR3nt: TGTGCCAGCAGCCGACCCGGGACAGGGGGGATAGATGGCTACACCTTC; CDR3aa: CASSRPGTGGIDGYTF
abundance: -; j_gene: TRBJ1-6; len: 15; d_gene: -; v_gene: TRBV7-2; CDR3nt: TGTGCCAGCAGCGTCCCCCAGGGGACGGATTCACCCCTCCACTTT; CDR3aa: CASSVPQGTDSPLHF
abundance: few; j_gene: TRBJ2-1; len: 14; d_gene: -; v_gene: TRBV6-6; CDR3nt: TGTGCCAGCAGTTACTCGCCTAGCCGCTATGAGCAGTTCTTC; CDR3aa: CASSYSPSRYEQFF
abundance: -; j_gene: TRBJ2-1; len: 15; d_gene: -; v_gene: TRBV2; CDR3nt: TGTGCCAGCAGTGCAGGGACATTGTCCTACAATGAGCAGTTCTTC; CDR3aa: CASSAGTLSYNEQFF
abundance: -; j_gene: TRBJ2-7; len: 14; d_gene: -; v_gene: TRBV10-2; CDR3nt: TGCGCCAGCAGTGAATCTAGCTCCTCCTACGAGCAGTACTTC; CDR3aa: CASSESSSSYEQYF
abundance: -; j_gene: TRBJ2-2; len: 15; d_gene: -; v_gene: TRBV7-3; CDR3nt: TGTGCCAGCAGCCAAACGACTGCATACACCGGGGAGCTGTTTTTT; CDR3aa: CASSQTTAYTGELFF
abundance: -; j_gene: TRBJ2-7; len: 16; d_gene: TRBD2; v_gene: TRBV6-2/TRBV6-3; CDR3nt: TGTGCCAGCAGTTCCTGGACTAGCGGGCTAAACTACGAGCAGTACTTC; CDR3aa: CASSSWTSGLNYEQYF
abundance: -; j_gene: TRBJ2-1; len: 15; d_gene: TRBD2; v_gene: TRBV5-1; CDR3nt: TGCGCCAGCAGCCTAAGCGGGGGTAATTTAAATGAGCAGTTCTTC; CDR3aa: CASSLSGGNLNEQFF
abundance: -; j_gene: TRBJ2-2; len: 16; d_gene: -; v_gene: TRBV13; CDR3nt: TGTGCCAGCAGCTTATGGGGTGCGCCCTACACCGGGGAGCTGTTTTTT; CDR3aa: CASSLWGAPYTGELFF
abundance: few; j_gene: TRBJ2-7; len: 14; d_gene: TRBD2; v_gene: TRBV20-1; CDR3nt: TGCAGTGCTAGAGCCCCCGGGGTAGCGGGGGAGCAGTACTTC; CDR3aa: CSARAPGVAGEQYF
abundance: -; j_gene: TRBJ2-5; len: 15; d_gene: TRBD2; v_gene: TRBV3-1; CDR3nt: TGTGCCAGCAGCATAATAAGCGGGGCTAAAGAGACCCAGTACTTC; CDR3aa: CASSIISGAKETQYF
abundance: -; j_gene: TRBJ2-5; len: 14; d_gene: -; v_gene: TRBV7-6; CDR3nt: TGTGCCAGCAGCTTACTGTTTCAGGGTGAGACCCAGTACTTC; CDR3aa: CASSLLFQGETQYF
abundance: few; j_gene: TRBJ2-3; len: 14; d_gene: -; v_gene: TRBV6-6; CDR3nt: TGTGCCAGCACCCACAGCCGAAGCACAGATACGCAGTATTTT; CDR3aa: CASTHSRSTDTQYF
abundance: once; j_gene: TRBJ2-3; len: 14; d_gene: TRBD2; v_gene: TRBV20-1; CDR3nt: TGCAGTGCTATAGCGGGAGGGCTGGCAGATACGCAGTATTTT; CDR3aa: CSAIAGGLADTQYF
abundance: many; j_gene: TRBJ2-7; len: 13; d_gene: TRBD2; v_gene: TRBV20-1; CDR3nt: TGCAGTGCCCCAGCGGGGGGGACTTACGAGCAGTACTTC; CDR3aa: CSAPAGGTYEQYF
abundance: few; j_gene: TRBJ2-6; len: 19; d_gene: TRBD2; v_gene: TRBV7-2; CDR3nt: TGTGCCAGCAGCTTACTAGCGGGAGTTCCCTCCTCTGGGGCCAACGTCCTGACTTTC; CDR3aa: CASSLLAGVPSSGANVLTF
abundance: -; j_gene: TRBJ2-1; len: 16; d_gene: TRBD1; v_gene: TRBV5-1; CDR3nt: TGCGCCAGCAGCATTACCGGGACAGGGGGCTACAATGAGCAGTTCTTC; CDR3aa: CASSITGTGGYNEQFF
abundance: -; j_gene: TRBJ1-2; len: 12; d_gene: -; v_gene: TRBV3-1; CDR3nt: TGTGCCAGCAGCCAAGGGACAGATGGCTGCACCTTC; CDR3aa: CASSQGTDGCTF
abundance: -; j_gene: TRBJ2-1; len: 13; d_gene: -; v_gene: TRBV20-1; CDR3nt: TGCAGTGCTAGACAGGGTGGGTACAATGAGCAGTTCTTC; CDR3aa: CSARQGGYNEQFF